This T cell receptor beta chain was documented in a study of blood T cell repertoires in COVID-19. About the research overall: From T cells, B-cell-depleted T cells, or PBMCs came the material, which was cDNA or gDNA.

Method: immunoSEQ multiplex PCR; TCRdb's copy keeps in-frame clones and lacks some. The table shows over 200,000 clones, with about 90% occurring only once. The CDR3 length is 16 residues. V gave up 3 bases and J gave up 7 bases; unmatched junction bases: 12. Germline CDR1 reads MRHNA; CDR2 reads SNTAGT. Sample: peripheral blood. The V gene is TRBV6-4, the J gene TRBJ2-5; 9 bases line up with TRBD1. The origin of this receptor is a woman in her fifties or sixties with acute or convalescent COVID-19. CDR3 sequence (DNA): TGTGCCAGCAGTGAAGGGGAATGGGGACAGGGCTTGACCCAGTACTTC. This gives the protein CASSEGEWGQGLTQYF.